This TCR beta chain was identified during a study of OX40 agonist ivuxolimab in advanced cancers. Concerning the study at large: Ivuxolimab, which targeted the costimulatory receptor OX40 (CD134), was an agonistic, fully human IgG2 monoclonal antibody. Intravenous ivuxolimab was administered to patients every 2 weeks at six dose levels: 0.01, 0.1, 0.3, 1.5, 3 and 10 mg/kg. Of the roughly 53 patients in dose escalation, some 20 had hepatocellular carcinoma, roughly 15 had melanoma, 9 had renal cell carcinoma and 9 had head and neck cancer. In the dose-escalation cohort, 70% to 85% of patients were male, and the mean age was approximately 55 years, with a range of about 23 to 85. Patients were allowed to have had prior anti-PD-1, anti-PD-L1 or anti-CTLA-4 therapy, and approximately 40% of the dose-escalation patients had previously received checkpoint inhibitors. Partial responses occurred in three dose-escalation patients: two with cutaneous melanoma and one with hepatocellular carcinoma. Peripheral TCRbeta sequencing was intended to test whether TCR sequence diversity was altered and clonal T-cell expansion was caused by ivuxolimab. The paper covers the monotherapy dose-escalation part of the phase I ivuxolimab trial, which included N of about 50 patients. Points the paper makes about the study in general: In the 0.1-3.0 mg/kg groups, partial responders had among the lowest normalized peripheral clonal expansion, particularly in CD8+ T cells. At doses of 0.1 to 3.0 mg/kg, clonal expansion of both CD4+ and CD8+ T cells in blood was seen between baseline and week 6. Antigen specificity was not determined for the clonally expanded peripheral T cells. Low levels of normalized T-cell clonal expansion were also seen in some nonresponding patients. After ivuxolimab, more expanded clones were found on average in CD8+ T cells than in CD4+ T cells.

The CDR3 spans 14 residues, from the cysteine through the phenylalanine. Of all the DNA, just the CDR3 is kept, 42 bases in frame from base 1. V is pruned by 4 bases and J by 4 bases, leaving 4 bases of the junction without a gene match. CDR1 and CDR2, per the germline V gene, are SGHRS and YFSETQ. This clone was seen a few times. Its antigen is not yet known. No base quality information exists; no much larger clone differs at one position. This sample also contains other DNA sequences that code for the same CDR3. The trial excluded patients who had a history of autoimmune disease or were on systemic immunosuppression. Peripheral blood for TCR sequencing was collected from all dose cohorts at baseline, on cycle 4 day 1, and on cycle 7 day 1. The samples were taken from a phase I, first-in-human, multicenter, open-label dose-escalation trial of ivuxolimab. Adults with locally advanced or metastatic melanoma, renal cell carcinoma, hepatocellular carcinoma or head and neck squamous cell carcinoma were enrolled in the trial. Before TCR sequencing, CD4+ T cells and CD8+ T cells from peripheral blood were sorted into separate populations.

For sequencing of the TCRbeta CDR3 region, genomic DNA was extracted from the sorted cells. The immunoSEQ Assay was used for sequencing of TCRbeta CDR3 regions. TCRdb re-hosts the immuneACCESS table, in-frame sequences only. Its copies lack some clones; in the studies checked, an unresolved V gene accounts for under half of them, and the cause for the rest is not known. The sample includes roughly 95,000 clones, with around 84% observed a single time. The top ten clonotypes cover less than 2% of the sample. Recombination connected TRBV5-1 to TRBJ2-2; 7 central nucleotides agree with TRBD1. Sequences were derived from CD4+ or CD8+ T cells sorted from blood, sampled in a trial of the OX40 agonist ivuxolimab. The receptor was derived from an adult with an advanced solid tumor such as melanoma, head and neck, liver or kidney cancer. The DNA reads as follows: TGCGCCAGCAGCCTACAGGGGTTCACCGGGGAGCTGTTTTTT. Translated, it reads CASSLQGFTGELFF.